The 28 T cell receptor beta chains below come from one sample, sequenced in a study of T cells in Graves' hyperthyroidism and ophthalmopathy. What was amplified from RNA transcripts were TCR beta CDR3 regions. A first-round RT-PCR of the TCR CDR3 used the HTBI primer set. One entry per CDR3 protein results from TCRdb running MiXCR on the multiplex PCR reads. The data hold hundreds of thousands of distinct CDR3 sequences, with roughly 15% observed a single time. Sequenced: blood. Receptors were obtained from a man aged 18 to 29 with Graves' ophthalmopathy.

This chain joins TRBV14 and TRBJ2-7, with 9 positions matching TRBD1. The CDR3 runs to 16 residues. The V and J ends lost 2 bases and 3 bases, in that order; junction bases with no gene match: 8. Per the germline V gene, CDR1 is SGHDN and CDR2 is FVKESK. The CDR3: CASSQPSGQGYYEQYF. CDR3 coding DNA: TGTGCCAGCAGCCAACCGTCTGGACAGGGGTACTACGAGCAGTACTTC.

This clonotype was seen more than once but under ten times. Its ends do not fully match the called genes, so a read error is possible. The rearrangement uses TRBV4-1 and TRBJ2-2; 9 nucleotides align to TRBD1. This CDR3 comprises 18 residues. Germline CDR1 is MGHRA and CDR2 is YSYEKL. CDR3 nucleotides: TGCGCCAGCAGCCAAGATGCCTCGGACAGGGGCCCTACCGGGGAACTGTTTTTT. Amino acid sequence: CASSQDASDRGPTGELFF.

This clonotype was picked up many times. The chain has TRBV12-3 or TRBV12-4 and TRBJ1-1; D gene uncertain. V dropped 6 bases and J dropped 1 base, with 12 bases sitting between them. The CDR3 is 14 amino acids. CDR3 DNA: TGTGCCAGCAGCGTATCATATGGGAACACTGAAGCTTTCTTT. It translates to CASSVSYGNTEAFF.

This clonotype was seen more than once but under ten times. The chain employs TRBV18 and TRBJ2-5; D gene unclear. V gave up 2 bases and J gave up 1 base, with 11 bases separating them. The CDR3 is made up of 15 amino acids. Germline CDR1 is KGHSH and CDR2 is LQKENI. The CDR3 loop reads CASSPVRVTQETQYF. The CDR3 nucleotides read TGTGCCAGCTCACCAGTGCGAGTCACCCAAGAGACCCAGTACTTC.

With regard to this clonotype: One base away lies a much larger clone, so this may be a sequencing read error. The chain uses TRBV27 and TRBJ2-7, with D possibly TRBD1 on 6 matching bases. Per germline, CDR1 MNHEY and CDR2 SMNVEV (reference sequence). This CDR3 comprises 14 residues. The CDR3 sequence: CVSSKQGSSYEQYF. For the CDR3, the DNA is TGTGTCAGCAGTAAACAGGGATCCTCCTACGAGCAGTACTTC.

This clonotype was detected only a few times. J is TRBJ2-2 and V is TRBV6-6; D remains unclear. The CDR3 extends over 16 amino acids. V shed 0 bases and J shed 4 bases, with 12 bases lying between them. Per germline, CDR1 MNHNY and CDR2 SVGAGI (reference sequence). The CDR3 sequence is CASSYSSLASTGELFF. DNA for the CDR3: TGTGCCAGCAGTTACTCGAGCCTGGCGAGCACCGGGGAGCTGTTTTTT.

The chain links TRBV3-1 to TRBJ2-1, with 11 bases fitting TRBD2. The CDR3 contains 16 residues. The junction had 8 bases not matched to a gene; V was cut back by 0 bases and J by 10 bases. The germline V gene has CDR1 LGHDT and CDR2 YNNKEL (reference sequence). CDR3 in amino acids: CASSQDWASGGWEQFF. CDR3 DNA: TGTGCCAGCAGCCAAGATTGGGCTAGCGGGGGGTGGGAGCAGTTCTTC.

This clonotype came up many times. The CDR3 loop reads CASSLGSVLGGTEAFF. In DNA, the CDR3 is TGTGCCAGCAGTTTAGGTAGTGTTCTAGGAGGCACTGAAGCTTTCTTT. The chain carries TRBV12-3 or TRBV12-4 and TRBJ1-1; no firm D call. The CDR3 totals 16 residues. V dropped 1 base and J dropped 4 bases, with 16 bases sitting between them.

This chain joins TRBV18 and TRBJ1-1, with no clear D. CDR3 size: 10 residues. V was shortened by 6 bases and J by 8 bases, with 7 bases between the two germline ends. Germline CDR1 is KGHSH and CDR2 is LQKENI. CDR3 DNA: TGTGCCAGCTCTTTTGGAGAAGCTTTCTTT. Protein: CASSFGEAFF. The full variable domain, its missing parts supplied by reference TRBV18 and TRBJ1-1, is NAGVMQNPRHLVRRRGQEARLRCSPMKGHSHVYWYRQLPEEGLKFMVYLQKENIIDESGMPKERFSAEFPKEGPSILRIQQVVRGDSAAYFCASSFGEAFFGQGTRLTVV.

Of note for this clonotype: A much larger clone lies a single base off, so this may be a read error. The chain recombines TRBV12-3 or TRBV12-4 with TRBJ2-7; D may be TRBD2 (7 bases). Trimming shortened V by 3 bases and J by 5 bases, and 23 bases separated the two germline ends. The CDR3 has 17 residues. CDR3 bases: TGTGCCAGCAGTTTCCCCGGGACTGGCGGGGGCTTCCACGAGCAGTACTTC. It codes for CASSFPGTGGGFHEQYF.

This clonotype was seen many times. This sequence joins TRBV10-1 and TRBJ2-1; 7 positions match TRBD1. The length of the CDR3 is 15 residues. The germline CDR1 and CDR2 sequences are WNHNN and SYGVQD (reference sequence). Losses at the gene ends were 2 bases for V and 4 bases for J; bases not matched to a gene: 5. Written as DNA, the CDR3 is TGCGCCAGCAGTGAGGACAGGGAGATTTACAATGAGCAGTTCTTC. This sequence encodes CASSEDREIYNEQFF.

In this sample, this clonotype turned up many times. V gene TRBV28 combines with J gene TRBJ1-5; 7 positions match TRBD1. The CDR3 is 15 residues long. V dropped 2 bases and J dropped 1; count of bases not matched to a gene: 2. Germline V gene data show CDR1 as MDHEN and CDR2 as SYDVKM. CDR3 sequence (DNA): TGTGCCAGCAGTTTACGCAGGGGGAGCAATCAGCCCCAGCATTTT. This gives the protein CASSLRRGSNQPQHF.

The sample holds a few counts of this clonotype. The chain uses TRBV3-1 and TRBJ2-3; 9 bases line up with TRBD2. CDR1 is LGHDT, CDR2 YNNKEL, per germline (reference sequence). Trimming removed 0 bases from V and 3 bases from J; junction bases left unmatched: 4. This CDR3 has 16 amino acids. The CDR3 DNA is TGTGCCAGCAGCCAAGATCCTAGCGGGAATACAGATACGCAGTATTTT. It codes for CASSQDPSGNTDTQYF.

This clonotype showed up many times. The genes are TRBV7-8 and TRBJ1-1; tentatively, D is TRBD1 (6 bases). V lost 3 bases and J lost 7, with 12 bases in between. This CDR3 contains 13 residues. Germline loops: CDR1 SGHVS, CDR2 FQNEAQ. The DNA of the CDR3 is TGTGCCAGCAGCTTCTCAGGGGAGGTTGAAGCTTTCTTT. As protein: CASSFSGEVEAFF.

This clonotype was observed at least ten times. V is TRBV6-1 and J is TRBJ1-2; 7 positions agree with TRBD1. The CDR3 contains 18 residues. Germline CDR1 MNHNS, CDR2 SASEGT. V lost 6 bases and J lost 4; bases outside the gene matches: 20. CDR3 in amino acids: CASSARPQWGAGGYGYTF. DNA of the CDR3: TGTGCCAGCAGCGCCAGGCCACAGTGGGGGGCAGGGGGCTATGGCTACACCTTC.

The chain carries TRBV6-2 or TRBV6-3 and TRBJ1-2, with D tentatively TRBD1 (5 bases). This CDR3 is built from 16 residues. The V end was cut by 0 bases, the J end by 0 bases, with 11 bases between. Germline values: CDR1 MNHEY, CDR2 SVGEGT. CDR3 residues: CASSYSSGYPNYGYTF. As DNA, the CDR3 is TGTGCCAGCAGTTACTCATCAGGGTACCCTAACTATGGCTACACCTTC.

There are a few counts of this clonotype. J is TRBJ2-7 and V is TRBV6-6; 7 bases fit TRBD1. The V gene end was trimmed by 2 bases and the J gene end by 2 bases; junction bases not matched to a gene: 6. Germline lookup yields CDR1 MNHNY and CDR2 SVGAGI (reference sequence). This CDR3 is built from 15 residues. CDR3 amino acids: CASSYGQVTPYEQYF. Written as DNA, the CDR3 is TGTGCCAGCAGTTACGGACAGGTAACCCCCTACGAGCAGTACTTC.

This clonotype appeared many times. V gene TRBV20-1 combines with J gene TRBJ2-3; 7 nucleotides match TRBD2. Unmatched junction bases numbered 14, after V lost 6 bases and J lost 2 bases. Germline CDR1 reads DFQATT; CDR2 reads SNEGSKA (reference sequence). CDR3 length: 16 residues. The CDR3: CSALNPKRGLTDTQYF. DNA for the CDR3: TGCAGTGCCCTAAACCCGAAGCGGGGACTCACAGATACGCAGTATTTT.

The chain joins TRBV11-2 to TRBJ2-1; the match to TRBD2 covers 10 bases. The CDR3 totals 15 residues. V gave up 4 bases and J gave up 8 bases; unmatched junction bases: 8. CDR1 is SGHAT and CDR2 is FQNNGV in the germline V gene. DNA for the CDR3: TGTGCCAGCAGCTCCCGGACTAGCGGCGCAGATGAGCAGTTCTTC. Translation: CASSSRTSGADEQFF. Based on the CDR3 plus reference TRBV11-2 and TRBJ2-1, the full variable domain is EAGVAQSPRYKIIEKRQSVAFWCNPISGHATLYWYQQILGQGPKLLIQFQNNGVVDDSQLPKDRFSAERLKGVDSTLKIQPAKLEDSAVYLCASSSRTSGADEQFFGPGTRLTVL.

In its sample, this clonotype was seen many times. V usage is TRBV28 and J usage is TRBJ2-4; a possible D gene is TRBD1 (5 bases). Germline V lookup: CDR1 MDHEN, CDR2 SYDVKM. This CDR3 has 13 residues. V was shortened by 7 bases and J by 1 base, with 8 bases between the two germline ends. The CDR3 region has the DNA TGTGCCAGCACTGGGGCGGCCAAAAACATTCAGTACTTC. Amino acid sequence: CASTGAAKNIQYF.

Ten or more counts support this clonotype. The genes are TRBV5-4 and TRBJ2-7; D is perhaps TRBD2 (5 bases). Trimming removed 4 bases at V and 6 bases at J, with 17 bases between. Per germline, CDR1 SGHNT and CDR2 YYREEE (reference sequence). This CDR3 region has 14 residues. The CDR3 sequence is CASSLTGVRGEQYF. DNA of the CDR3: TGTGCCAGCAGCCTGACTGGGGTTCGGGGCGAGCAGTACTTC.

The table lists this clonotype with many counts. The CDR3 spells CASSLRAGHNEQFF. The CDR3 nucleotides read TGCGCCAGCAGCTTGAGGGCGGGACACAATGAGCAGTTCTTC. The genes are TRBV5-1 and TRBJ2-1; D might be TRBD2 (6 bases). V was pared by 1 base and J by 5 bases, with 10 bases between. Germline V gene lookup returns CDR1 SGHRS and CDR2 YFSETQ. The CDR3 loop spans 14 amino acids.

V usage is TRBV9 and J usage is TRBJ1-5, with TRBD1 as a possible D gene (5 bases). Looked up from germline, CDR1 is SGDLS and CDR2 is YYNGEE. The ends were cut back, 0 bases at V and 2 bases at J, with 9 bases in the middle. The CDR3 loop spans 15 amino acids. CDR3 in amino acids: CASSVGGAGNQPQHF. The CDR3 nucleotides are TGTGCCAGCAGCGTAGGAGGGGCCGGCAATCAGCCCCAGCATTTT.

This clonotype came up many times. The chain carries TRBV30 and TRBJ2-3; D not certain. CDR1 and CDR2 from the germline V gene are GTSNPN and SVGIG (reference sequence). Trimming cost V 8 bases and J 7 bases, with 19 bases left between them. The CDR3 spans 13 residues. In nucleotides, the CDR3 is TGTGCCCTGTCGCTAGGAGAGGTTTATACGCAGTATTTT. This codes for CALSLGEVYTQYF.

This clonotype was counted at least ten times. This rearrangement joins TRBV11-3 to TRBJ1-1; D is ambiguous. The CDR3 has 14 residues. With 0 bases removed from V and 1 base from J, the gap between germline ends came to 6 bases. Per germline, CDR1 SGHNT and CDR2 YENEEA. The DNA for the CDR3 is TGTGCCAGCAGCTTAGACGTTAGGAACACTGAAGCTTTCTTT. Encoded protein: CASSLDVRNTEAFF.

This clonotype has a handful of counts. The chain recombines TRBV7-9 with TRBJ2-1, with D uncertain. Trimming took off 6 bases at V and 0 bases at J, with 6 bases between the two ends. This CDR3 has 13 amino acids. Germline assignment: CDR1 SEHNR and CDR2 FQNEAQ (reference sequence). CDR3 nucleotides: TGTGCCAGCAGGGTTAGCTCCTACAATGAGCAGTTCTTC. Translation: CASRVSSYNEQFF. Full variable domain (missing parts from reference TRBV7-9 and TRBJ2-1): DTGVSQNPRHKITKRGQNVTFRCDPISEHNRLYWYRQTLGQGPEFLTYFQNEAQLEKSRLLSDRFSAERPKGSFSTLEIQRTEQGDSAMYLCASRVSSYNEQFFGPGTRLTVL.

This clonotype has more than one count but fewer than ten. The V gene is TRBV14, the J gene TRBJ2-6; D is perhaps TRBD1 (6 bases). The CDR3 has 16 residues. Trimming took off 2 bases at V and 4 bases at J, with 12 bases between the two ends. CDR1 is SGHDN and CDR2 is FVKESK in the germline V gene. The CDR3, as DNA: TGTGCCAGCAGCCAAACTAACAGGGCCGGGGCCAACGTCCTGACTTTC. Residues: CASSQTNRAGANVLTF.

The chain employs TRBV7-9 and TRBJ2-7; possible D gene TRBD2, 5 bases. From germline, CDR1 is SEHNR and CDR2 FQNEAQ (reference sequence). Trimming took off 1 base at V and 4 bases at J, with 11 bases between the two ends. This CDR3 region has 14 residues. DNA of the CDR3: TGTGCCAGCAGCTTAGGGCCTAGCCATTACGAGCAGTACTTC. Protein: CASSLGPSHYEQYF.